The 14 T cell receptor beta chains listed next were all sequenced from one sample in a study of shared clonotypes between healthy human individuals. Assay used: immunoSEQ multiplex PCR; TCRdb lists only in-frame clones, some missing. The table shows about 1.5 million clones, with around 97% occurring only once. Sequencing used naive CD4+ T cells sorted from blood. Subset here: CD45RA+ positively selected. The source of these receptors is a man between 25 and 39 years old in good health.

With regard to this clone: Within the sample, other DNA sequences also encode this same CDR3. The chain couples TRBV5-6 to TRBJ1-1; no clear D. CDR1 and CDR2 from the germline V gene are SGHDT and YYEEEE. With 2 bases removed from V and 1 base from J, the gap between germline ends came to 12 bases. The CDR3 is 15 amino acids. CDR3 protein: CASSLTPAGNTEAFF. In DNA form, the CDR3 reads TGTGCCAGCAGCTTAACCCCTGCAGGGAACACTGAAGCTTTCTTT.

The genes are TRBV5-4 and TRBJ1-2; D is uncertain. Germline V CDR1 and CDR2: SGHNT, YYREEE (reference sequence). The CDR3 covers 14 residues. The V end was cut by 5 bases, the J end by 8 bases, with 19 bases between. CDR3: CASSGLGRVRGYTF. The DNA of the CDR3 is TGTGCCAGCAGTGGGTTGGGTAGGGTACGCGGCTACACCTTC. The variable domain in full, with the rest retrieved from reference TRBV5-4 and TRBJ1-2, is ETGVTQSPTHLIKTRGQQVTLRCSSQSGHNTVSWYQQALGQGPQFIFQYYREEENGRGNFPPRFSGLQFPNYSSELNVNALELDDSALYLCASSGLGRVRGYTFGSGTRLTVV.

The gene calls are TRBV10-3 and TRBJ2-1; D is undetermined. The germline CDR1 and CDR2 sequences are ENHRY and SYGVKD. The CDR3 is made up of 11 amino acids. The V end was cut by 2 bases, the J end by 10 bases, with 6 bases between. CDR3 sequence: CAISELEEQFF. CDR3 in DNA: TGTGCCATCAGTGAGCTTGAAGAGCAGTTCTTC.

V is TRBV5-1 and J is TRBJ2-5, with D perhaps matching TRBD1 (5 bases). The germline V and J ends were trimmed by 0 bases and 2 bases, with 11 bases remaining between them. The CDR3 covers 15 residues. Germline CDR1 reads SGHRS; CDR2 reads YFSETQ. DNA for the CDR3: TGCGCCAGCAGCTTGGCCCGAACAGGACAAGAGACCCAGTACTTC. It specifies CASSLARTGQETQYF.

DNA for the CDR3: TGTGCCAGCTCACCACAAATCGACCGGGACAGGGAAAATGAAAAACTGTTTTTT. This codes for CASSPQIDRDRENEKLFF. The V and J genes are TRBV18 and TRBJ1-4, with TRBD1 matching 9 bases. Losses at the gene ends were 1 base for V and 5 bases for J; bases not matched to a gene: 11. This CDR3 has 18 residues. Per germline, CDR1 KGHSH and CDR2 LQKENI.

The count of this clone is one. The V gene is TRBV11-3, the J gene TRBJ2-2; TRBD1 aligns across 9 bases. V lost 4 bases to trimming and J lost 5 bases; unmatched junction nucleotides: 5. The CDR3 sequence is 15 residues long. Germline-derived CDR1 and CDR2 are SGHNT and YENEEA. The CDR3 DNA is TGTGCCAGCAGCTCGGGACAGGGTTGGACCGGGGAGCTGTTTTTT. Residues: CASSSGQGWTGELFF.

The rearrangement joins TRBV4-3 to TRBJ1-2; no clear D. This CDR3 comprises 15 residues. CDR1 and CDR2 from the germline V gene are LGHNA and YSLEER. Between the trimmed V and J ends, which lost 3 bases and 8 bases, there was a span of 19 bases. Written as DNA, the CDR3 is TGCGCCAGCAGCCATCCGACTTGGCTCGGAGGCGGCTACACCTTC. Protein product: CASSHPTWLGGGYTF.

Concerning this clone: The junction does not match germline at one end; this may be a read error. CDR3 bases: TGTGCCAGCAGCCCCGGGGGGGCCTCCGACGAGCAGTACTTC. Residues: CASSPGGASDEQYF. This chain uses TRBV7-3 with TRBJ2-7; 8 bases agree with TRBD2. The CDR3 extends over 14 amino acids. The germline gives CDR1 SGHTA, CDR2 FQGTGA. The variable domain in full, with the rest retrieved from reference TRBV7-3 and TRBJ2-7, is GAGVSQTPSNKVTEKGKYVELRCDPISGHTALYWYRQSLGQGPEFLIYFQGTGAADDSGLPNDRFFAVRPEGSVSTLKIQRTERGDSAVYLCASSPGGASDEQYFGPGTRLTVT.

This chain connects TRBV5-1 to TRBJ2-2, with 9 bases matching TRBD1. Germline CDR1 is SGHRS and CDR2 is YFSETQ. Trimming at V came to 0 bases and at J to 5 bases, leaving 11 bases not matched to a gene. This CDR3 is built from 18 residues. This chain's CDR3 is CASSLDFGGQGATGELFF. The CDR3 DNA follows: TGCGCCAGCAGCTTGGATTTTGGGGGACAGGGTGCAACCGGGGAGCTGTTTTTT.

Only one count was recorded for this clone. The gene calls are TRBV4-1 and TRBJ2-3, with 15 nucleotides matching TRBD2. This CDR3 region has 16 residues. Germline-derived CDR1 and CDR2 are MGHRA and YSYEKL. V lost 5 bases and J lost 11; bases outside the gene matches: 11. The CDR3 nucleotides read TGCGCCAGCAGCGACCCGGGACTAGCGGGAGGATGGGTGCAGTATTTT. Protein sequence: CASSDPGLAGGWVQYF.

This clone came up once. J is TRBJ2-5 and V is TRBV5-5; 9 nucleotides match TRBD1. Germline CDR1 is SGHKS and CDR2 is YYEKEE (reference sequence). V trimming: 5 bases; J trimming: 5 bases; junction bases outside the gene matches: 7. This CDR3 spans 14 amino acids. CDR3 DNA sequence: TGTGCCAGCAGTGAAACAGGGGGCCATGAGACCCAGTACTTC. This gives the protein CASSETGGHETQYF.

V gene TRBV4-1 combines with J gene TRBJ1-5, with D uncertain. The CDR3 is 15 amino acids. In germline, CDR1 is MGHRA, CDR2 YSYEKL. V was clipped by 4 bases and J by 3 bases, with 13 bases between them. This CDR3 reads CASSPARRANQPQHF. DNA for the CDR3: TGCGCCAGCAGCCCGGCGCGGCGTGCCAATCAGCCCCAGCATTTT.

The chain employs TRBV9 and TRBJ2-3; D not resolved. Germline CDR1 reads SGDLS; CDR2 reads YYNGEE. The CDR3 covers 14 residues. Trimming left V 0 bases short and J 3 bases short, with 8 bases between. The CDR3 coding sequence is TGTGCCAGCAGCGTAGGCCCCCGAACAGATACGCAGTATTTT. This translates into CASSVGPRTDTQYF.

Remarks on this clone: This CDR3 is also generated by other DNA sequences in the sample. The rearrangement links TRBV5-1 to TRBJ1-3; D remains unclear. V lost 4 bases, J lost 0 bases, and 8 bases lay in between. Germline-derived CDR1 and CDR2 are SGHRS and YFSETQ. The CDR3 totals 14 residues. The CDR3 DNA sequence: TGCGCCAGCAGCCTAGGGTACTCTGGAAACACCATATATTTT. Amino acids: CASSLGYSGNTIYF.